A single sample gave rise to the 9 T cell receptor beta chains below, sequenced in a study of blood T cell repertoires in COVID-19. Only in-frame clones appear in the TCRdb table, and some are missing; sequencing was by immunoSEQ multiplex PCR. The sample carries 200,000 to 300,000 clones, roughly 88% recorded once. The sequencing input was peripheral blood. The receptors were gathered from a man between 40 and 49 years old who had recovered from COVID-19.

The genes are TRBV18 and TRBJ1-1, with D perhaps TRBD1 (6 bases). The CDR3 length is 14 residues. V lost 4 bases to trimming and J lost 6 bases, with 15 bases between them. Germline V lookup: CDR1 KGHSH, CDR2 LQKENI. Here the CDR3 DNA reads TGTGCCAGCTCACAGGGCAGGGGACGCTCTGAAGCTTTCTTT. It codes for CASSQGRGRSEAFF.

A single count supports this clone. The V gene is TRBV5-6, the J gene TRBJ2-5; 8 bases agree with TRBD2. This CDR3 spans 16 amino acids. Germline V gives CDR1 SGHDT, CDR2 YYEEEE. V shed 1 base and J 5 bases; nucleotides not matched to a gene: 10. The CDR3 bases are TGTGCCAGCAGCTTGTTCTTCGGGGGGGCTAGGGAGACCCAGTACTTC. This translates into CASSLFFGGARETQYF.

This clone has just one count. The chain has TRBV4-3 and TRBJ2-1; no definite D call. Trimming cost V 0 bases and J 3 bases, with 18 bases left between them. Germline CDR1 LGHNA, CDR2 YSLEER. This CDR3 is 18 amino acids long. CDR3 amino acids: CASSQDLITPGRYNEQFF. The CDR3 nucleotides are TGCGCCAGCAGCCAAGATCTGATTACGCCAGGCCGCTACAATGAGCAGTTCTTC.

The chain recombines TRBV19 with TRBJ1-6; a possible D gene is TRBD1 (6 bases). CDR3 size: 15 residues. The germline V gene has CDR1 LNHDA and CDR2 SQIVND (reference sequence). The V gene lost 5 bases and the J gene lost 7 bases, with 15 bases spanning the gap. The CDR3 nucleotides are TGTGCCAGTAGTCGGAAGCCGGGACAAAATTCACCCCTCCACTTT. It is translated as CASSRKPGQNSPLHF.

This chain joins TRBV2 and TRBJ1-1; D uncertain. Trimming cost V 5 bases and J 3 bases, with 13 bases left between them. Per the germline V gene, CDR1 is SNHLY and CDR2 is FYNNEI. The length of the CDR3 is 14 residues. The CDR3 DNA sequence: TGTGCCAGCAGTTTATCTCGGGGAGACACTGAAGCTTTCTTT. It translates to CASSLSRGDTEAFF.

This chain joins TRBV11-3 and TRBJ2-7; 11 nucleotides match TRBD1. Germline V gene lookup returns CDR1 SGHNT and CDR2 YENEEA. Trimming took 5 bases from V and 3 from J; bases not matched to a gene: 3. The CDR3 consists of 14 residues. This CDR3 is CASSTGTGGYEQYF. The DNA for the CDR3 is TGTGCCAGCAGCACCGGGACAGGGGGCTACGAGCAGTACTTC.

This clone was observed a single time. The chain employs TRBV6-1 and TRBJ1-5; 9 bases align to TRBD1. The length of the CDR3 is 16 residues. With V trimmed by 0 bases and J by 6 bases, 6 bases remained unmatched. The germline gives CDR1 MNHNS, CDR2 SASEGT. The CDR3 is CASSEALLDRGQPQHF. For the CDR3, the DNA is TGTGCCAGCAGTGAAGCGTTACTGGACAGGGGTCAGCCCCAGCATTTT.

The V call is TRBV5-1, the J call TRBJ1-1; TRBD1 matches at 7 bases. The CDR3 covers 16 residues. In germline, CDR1 is SGHRS, CDR2 YFSETQ. V lost 1 base to trimming and J lost 5 bases; unmatched junction nucleotides: 11. The CDR3 DNA reads as TGCGCCAGCAGCTTGAATTCCCAGGGGGTAGGAACTGAAGCTTTCTTT. Encoded protein: CASSLNSQGVGTEAFF. Together with reference TRBV5-1 and TRBJ1-1, the CDR3 gives the full variable domain: KAGVTQTPRYLIKTRGQQVTLSCSPISGHRSVSWYQQTPGQGLQFLFEYFSETQRNKGNFPGRFSGRQFSNSRSEMNVSTLELGDSALYLCASSLNSQGVGTEAFFGQGTRLTVV.

The chain joins TRBV5-4 to TRBJ2-5, with D perhaps TRBD2 (5 bases). The CDR3 is made up of 13 amino acids. Germline CDR1 is SGHNT and CDR2 is YYREEE (reference sequence). V lost 0 bases to trimming and J lost 4 bases, with 7 bases between them. The CDR3 bases are TGTGCCAGCAGCTTGGTTGGGAGAGAGACCCAGTACTTC. This codes for CASSLVGRETQYF.